The sequence of this T cell receptor beta chain was determined in a study of pediatric ulcerative colitis. Study-wide points: Repertoires came from total lymphocyte DNA, not specific subsets. Compared with controls, ulcerative colitis showed greater blood-rectum clone sharing.

After removal of 2 bases from V and 10 bases from J, the junction contained 3 bases not matched to a gene. Germline-derived CDR1 and CDR2 are SGHTS and YDEGEE. The CDR3 runs to 12 residues. About this clone itself: The target antigen is unknown.

During colonoscopy, one to two rectal pinch biopsies were collected. Sequencing used immunoSEQ multiplex PCR; TCRdb keeps in-frame clones, though not all of them. The table includes 36,000 or so clones, about 80% detected once. This clonotype was sampled from a boy between 10 and 17 years old with moderate ulcerative colitis. Sequencing was performed on gut tissue. This rearrangement joins TRBV5-8 to TRBJ1-1; TRBD1 aligns across 9 bases. This CDR3 is CASSLTGGAAFF. The CDR3 nucleotides are TGTGCCAGCAGCTTAACAGGGGGCGCAGCTTTCTTT.